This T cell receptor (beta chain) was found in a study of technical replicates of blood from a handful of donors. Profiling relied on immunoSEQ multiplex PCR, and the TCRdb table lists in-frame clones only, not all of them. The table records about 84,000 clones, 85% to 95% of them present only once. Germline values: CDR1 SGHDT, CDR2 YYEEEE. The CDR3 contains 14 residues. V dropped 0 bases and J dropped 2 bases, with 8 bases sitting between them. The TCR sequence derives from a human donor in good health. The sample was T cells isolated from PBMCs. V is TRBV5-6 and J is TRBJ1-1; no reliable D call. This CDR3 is CASSLGAGNTEAFF. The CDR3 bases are TGTGCCAGCAGCTTGGGGGCAGGCAACACTGAAGCTTTCTTT.